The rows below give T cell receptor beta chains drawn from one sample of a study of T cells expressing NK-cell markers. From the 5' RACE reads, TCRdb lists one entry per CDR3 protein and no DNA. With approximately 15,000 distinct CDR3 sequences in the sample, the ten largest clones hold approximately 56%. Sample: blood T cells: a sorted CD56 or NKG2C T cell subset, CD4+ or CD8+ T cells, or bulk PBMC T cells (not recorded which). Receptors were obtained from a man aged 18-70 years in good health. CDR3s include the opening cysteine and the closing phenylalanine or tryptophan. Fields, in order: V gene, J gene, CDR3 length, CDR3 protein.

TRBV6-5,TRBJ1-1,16,CASSYGRVGGRTEAFF
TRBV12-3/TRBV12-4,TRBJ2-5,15,CASSPTGQSQETQYF
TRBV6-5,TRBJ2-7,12,CASSPGRLEQYF
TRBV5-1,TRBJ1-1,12,CASSGDSPIPFF
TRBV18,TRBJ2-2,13,CASSPQGTGELFF
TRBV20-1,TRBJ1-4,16,CSATGQGREVNEKLFF
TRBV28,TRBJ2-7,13,CASRRVDHYEQYF
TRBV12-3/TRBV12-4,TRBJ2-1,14,CASSLAGGYNEQFF
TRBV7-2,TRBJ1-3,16,CASSFDRVQNGNTIYF
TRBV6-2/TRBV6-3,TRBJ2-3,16,CASSEETRVPADTQYF
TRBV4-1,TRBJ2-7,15,CASSQDNQGDYEQYF
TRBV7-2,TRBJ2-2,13,CASERGVTGELFF
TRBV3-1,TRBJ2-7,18,CASSQPISGSSPYYEQYF
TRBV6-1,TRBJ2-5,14,CASSPQGTEETQYF
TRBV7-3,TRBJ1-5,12,CASSFWGAPEHF
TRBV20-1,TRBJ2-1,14,CSAYRLERNNEQFF
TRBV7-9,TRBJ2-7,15,CASSSGTMSVYEQYF
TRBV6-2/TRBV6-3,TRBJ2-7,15,CASREPGQGLLEQYF
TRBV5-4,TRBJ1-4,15,CASSFTGATNEKLFF
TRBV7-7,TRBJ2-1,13,CASSYGPTYEQFF
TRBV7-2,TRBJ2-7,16,CASSGPGLADSYEQYF
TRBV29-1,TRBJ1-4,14,CSVPGTSGNEKLFF
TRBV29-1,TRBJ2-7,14,CSVSNVGGGYEQYF
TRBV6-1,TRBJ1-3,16,CASSAYDSHSGNTIYF
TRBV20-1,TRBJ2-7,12,CSANSASYEQYF
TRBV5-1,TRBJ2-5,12,CASRGLQETQYF
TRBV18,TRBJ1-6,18,CASSPRAFGGVYNSPLHF